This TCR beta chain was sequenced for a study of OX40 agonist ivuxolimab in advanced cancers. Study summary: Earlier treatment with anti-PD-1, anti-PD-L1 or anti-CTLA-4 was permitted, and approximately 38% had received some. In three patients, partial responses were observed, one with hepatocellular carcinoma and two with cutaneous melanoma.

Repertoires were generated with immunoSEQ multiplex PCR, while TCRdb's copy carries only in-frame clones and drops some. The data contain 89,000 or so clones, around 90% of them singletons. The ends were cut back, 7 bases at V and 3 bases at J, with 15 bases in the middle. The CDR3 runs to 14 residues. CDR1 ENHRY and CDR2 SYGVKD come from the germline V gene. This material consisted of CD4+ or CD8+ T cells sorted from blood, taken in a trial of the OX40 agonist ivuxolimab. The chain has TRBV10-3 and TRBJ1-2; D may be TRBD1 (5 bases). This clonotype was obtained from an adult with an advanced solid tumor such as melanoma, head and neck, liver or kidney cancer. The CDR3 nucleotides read TGTGCCATCAACCCGGGACCCACAGACTATGGCTACACCTTC. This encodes CAINPGPTDYGYTF.